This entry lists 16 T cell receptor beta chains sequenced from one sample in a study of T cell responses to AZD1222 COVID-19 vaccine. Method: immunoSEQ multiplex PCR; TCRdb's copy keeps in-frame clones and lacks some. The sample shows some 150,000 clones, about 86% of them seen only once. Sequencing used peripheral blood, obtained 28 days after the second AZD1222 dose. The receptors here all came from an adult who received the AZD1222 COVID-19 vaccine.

The chain's CDR3 is CASSPEGASQYNEQFF. The CDR3 nucleotides read TGCGCCAGCAGCCCCGAGGGTGCTAGCCAATACAATGAGCAGTTCTTC. V usage is TRBV5-1 and J usage is TRBJ2-1, with TRBD2 as a possible D gene (5 bases). The CDR3 has 16 residues. Germline CDR1 reads SGHRS; CDR2 reads YFSETQ. Trimming left V 4 bases short and J 4 bases short, with 18 bases between.

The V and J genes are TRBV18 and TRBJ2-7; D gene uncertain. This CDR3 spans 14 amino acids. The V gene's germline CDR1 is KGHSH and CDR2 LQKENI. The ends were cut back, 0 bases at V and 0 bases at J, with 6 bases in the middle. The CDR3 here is CASSPPDGSYEQYF. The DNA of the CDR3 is TGTGCCAGCTCACCACCAGACGGCTCCTACGAGCAGTACTTC.

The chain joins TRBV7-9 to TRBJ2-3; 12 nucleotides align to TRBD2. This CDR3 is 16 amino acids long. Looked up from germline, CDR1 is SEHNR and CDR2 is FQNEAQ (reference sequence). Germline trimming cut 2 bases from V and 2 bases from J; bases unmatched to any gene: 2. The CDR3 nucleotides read TGTGCCAGCAGCTTACTAGCGGGAGGGCCCACAGATACGCAGTATTTT. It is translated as CASSLLAGGPTDTQYF.

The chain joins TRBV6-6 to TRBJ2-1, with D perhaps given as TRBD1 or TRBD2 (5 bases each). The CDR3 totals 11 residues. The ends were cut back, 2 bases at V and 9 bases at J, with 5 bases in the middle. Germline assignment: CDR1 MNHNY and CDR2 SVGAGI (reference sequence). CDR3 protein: CASSYGGEQFF. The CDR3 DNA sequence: TGTGCCAGCAGTTACGGGGGTGAGCAGTTCTTC.

In nucleotides, the CDR3 is TGTGCCAGCAGTTTAGGGACAGGGTATAATTCACCCCTCCACTTT. This sequence encodes CASSLGTGYNSPLHF. V usage is TRBV27 and J usage is TRBJ1-6, with 9 bases identical to TRBD1. The CDR3 extends over 15 amino acids. The germline gives CDR1 MNHEY, CDR2 SMNVEV (reference sequence). V shed 2 bases, J shed 4 bases, and the junction held 0 bases outside the gene matches.

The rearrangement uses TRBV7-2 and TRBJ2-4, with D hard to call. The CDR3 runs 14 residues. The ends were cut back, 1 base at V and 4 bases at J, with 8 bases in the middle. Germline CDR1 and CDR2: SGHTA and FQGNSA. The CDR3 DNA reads TGTGCCAGCAGCTTAGGAACCCTAAAAAACATTCAGTACTTC. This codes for CASSLGTLKNIQYF.

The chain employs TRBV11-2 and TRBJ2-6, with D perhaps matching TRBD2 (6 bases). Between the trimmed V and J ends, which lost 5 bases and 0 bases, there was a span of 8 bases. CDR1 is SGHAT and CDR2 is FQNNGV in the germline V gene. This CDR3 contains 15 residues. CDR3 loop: CASSGGSSGANVLTF. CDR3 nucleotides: TGTGCCAGCAGCGGGGGGAGCTCTGGGGCCAACGTCCTGACTTTC.

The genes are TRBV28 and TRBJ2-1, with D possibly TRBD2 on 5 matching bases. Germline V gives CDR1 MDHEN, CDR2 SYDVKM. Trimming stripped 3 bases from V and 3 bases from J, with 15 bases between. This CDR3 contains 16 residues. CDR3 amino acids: CASSFAPGIYYNEQFF. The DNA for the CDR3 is TGTGCCAGCAGTTTTGCCCCCGGGATTTACTACAATGAGCAGTTCTTC.

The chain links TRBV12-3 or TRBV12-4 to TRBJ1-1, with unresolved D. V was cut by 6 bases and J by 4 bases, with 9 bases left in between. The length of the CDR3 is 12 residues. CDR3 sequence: CASSPGLTEAFF. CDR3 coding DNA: TGTGCCAGCAGCCCGGGCCTCACTGAAGCTTTCTTT.

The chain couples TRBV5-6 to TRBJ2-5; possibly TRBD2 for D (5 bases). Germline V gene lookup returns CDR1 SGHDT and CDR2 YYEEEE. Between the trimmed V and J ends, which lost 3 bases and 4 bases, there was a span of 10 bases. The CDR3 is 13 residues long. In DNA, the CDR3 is TGTGCCAGCAGCTCTTTAGCGTCAGAGACCCAGTACTTC. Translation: CASSSLASETQYF.

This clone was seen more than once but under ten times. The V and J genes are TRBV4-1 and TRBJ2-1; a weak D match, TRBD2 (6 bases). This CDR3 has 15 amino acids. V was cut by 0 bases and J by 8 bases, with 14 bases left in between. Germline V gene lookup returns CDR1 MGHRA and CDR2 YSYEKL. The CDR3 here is CASSQESGGVYEQFF. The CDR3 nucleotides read TGCGCCAGCAGCCAAGAGTCTGGCGGGGTCTATGAGCAGTTCTTC.

The CDR3 bases are TGTGCCAGTAGTAAGGACAGGGAGGTTTACAATGAGCAGTTCTTC. It translates to CASSKDREVYNEQFF. The rearrangement links TRBV19 to TRBJ2-1, with 8 bases matching TRBD1. After removal of 4 bases from V and 4 bases from J, the junction contained 6 bases not matched to a gene. The CDR3 is made up of 15 amino acids. Germline V gives CDR1 LNHDA, CDR2 SQIVND (reference sequence).

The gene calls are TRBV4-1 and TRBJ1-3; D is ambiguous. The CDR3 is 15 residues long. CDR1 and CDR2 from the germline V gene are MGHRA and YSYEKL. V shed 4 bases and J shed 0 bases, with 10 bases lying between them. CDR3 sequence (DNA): TGCGCCAGCAGCCCCCAAAGGAGCTCTGGAAACACCATATATTTT. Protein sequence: CASSPQRSSGNTIYF.

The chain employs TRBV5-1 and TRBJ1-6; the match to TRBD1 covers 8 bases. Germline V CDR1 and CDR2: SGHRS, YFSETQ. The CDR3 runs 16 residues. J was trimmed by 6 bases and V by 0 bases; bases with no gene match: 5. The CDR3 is CASSLASQGANSPLHF. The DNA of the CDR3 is TGCGCCAGCAGCTTGGCCTCTCAGGGGGCTAATTCACCCCTCCACTTT.

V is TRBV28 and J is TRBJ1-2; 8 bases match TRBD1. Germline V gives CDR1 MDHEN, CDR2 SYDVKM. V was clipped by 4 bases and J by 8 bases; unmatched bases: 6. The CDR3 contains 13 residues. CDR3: CASSSTGEVGYTF. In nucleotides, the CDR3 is TGTGCCAGCAGTTCGACAGGGGAGGTAGGCTACACCTTC.

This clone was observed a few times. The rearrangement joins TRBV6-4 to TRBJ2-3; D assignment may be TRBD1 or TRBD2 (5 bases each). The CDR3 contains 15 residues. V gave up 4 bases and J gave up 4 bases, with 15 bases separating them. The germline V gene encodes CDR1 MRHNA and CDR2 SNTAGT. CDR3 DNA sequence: TGTGCCAGCAGTGTTGCAGGGAGCCAGGCAGATACGCAGTATTTT. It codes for CASSVAGSQADTQYF.